The sequence of this T cell receptor (beta chain) was determined in a study of blood T cell repertoires in COVID-19. About the study: Samples taken during acute and convalescent COVID-19 were collected in the United States, Italy and Spain. PBMCs, B-cell-depleted T cells, or T cells provided the cDNA or gDNA that made up the material.

This CDR3 region has 15 residues. The V end lost 4 bases, the J end lost 0 bases, and 10 bases lay between the germline ends. The germline CDR1 and CDR2 sequences are ENHRY and SYGVKD. Per the original data handling: Reference gene primer amplification yielded estimated nucleated cell counts. Produced via immunoSEQ multiplex PCR; TCRdb's table is partial and in-frame only. V, J and clone size were drawn from that table, and D and trimming were deduced from the DNA. The table includes 200,000 to 250,000 clones, 70% to 90% detected once. The receptor was derived from a man in his fifties or sixties with acute or convalescent COVID-19. The sequencing input was peripheral blood. The chain joins TRBV10-3 to TRBJ1-5; D might be TRBD1 (6 bases). CDR3 sequence (DNA): TGTGCCATCAGTGGGACAGCATATAGCAATCAGCCCCAGCATTTT. Amino acids: CAISGTAYSNQPQHF.